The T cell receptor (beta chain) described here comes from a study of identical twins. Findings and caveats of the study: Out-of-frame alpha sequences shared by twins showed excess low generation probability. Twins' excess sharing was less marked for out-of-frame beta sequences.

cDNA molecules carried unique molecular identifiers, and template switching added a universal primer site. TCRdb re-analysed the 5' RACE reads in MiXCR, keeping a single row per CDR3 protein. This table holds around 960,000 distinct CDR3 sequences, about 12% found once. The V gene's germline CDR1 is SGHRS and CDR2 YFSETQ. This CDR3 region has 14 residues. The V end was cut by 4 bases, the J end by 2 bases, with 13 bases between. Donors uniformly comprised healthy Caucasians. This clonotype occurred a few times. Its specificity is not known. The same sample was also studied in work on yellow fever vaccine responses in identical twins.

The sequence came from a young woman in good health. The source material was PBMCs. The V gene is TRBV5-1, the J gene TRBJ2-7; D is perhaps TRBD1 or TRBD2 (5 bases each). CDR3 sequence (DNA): TGCGCCAGCAGCCCCGAAAGGGACCCCTACGAGCAGTACTTC. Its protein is CASSPERDPYEQYF.